Here is one TCR beta chain with its context. No antigen is known for it. The UMIs carried a 6-nucleotide sample barcode, and they were added by template switching. TCRdb re-called the 5' RACE reads and gives one entry per CDR3 protein, without DNA. This repertoire includes 200,000 to 250,000 distinct CDR3 sequences. CDR3 length: 16 amino acids. The V gene's germline CDR1 is PRHDT and CDR2 FYEKMQ (reference sequence). The sample belongs to a study of monozygotic twins with inflammatory bowel disease. Whole-study findings and limits: TCRbeta inverse Simpson diversity was decreased in IBD patients versus healthy co-twins. Clonotype sharing was lower in IBD patients than healthy twins, most markedly with disease activity.

This chain uses TRBV13 with TRBJ2-7; the D gene TCRdb calls, TRBD1, cannot be checked with no DNA. The source material was blood. This receptor was taken from a human donor with ulcerative colitis or Crohn's disease, or a healthy co-twin of an affected twin (not recorded which). The CDR3 here is CASSLGLGTGTYEQYF.